The 2 T cell receptor beta chains listed next were all sequenced from one sample in a study of blood T cell repertoires in COVID-19. TCRdb's table, derived via immunoSEQ multiplex PCR, lists solely in-frame clones and lacks some. Found here are some 80,000 clones, roughly 79% of them singletons; the top ten hold approximately 44%. Sequences were obtained from peripheral blood. The receptors here all came from an older man with acute or convalescent COVID-19.

This clone showed up just a few times. Here the CDR3 reads CASSQGLWEQFF. The CDR3 DNA reads TGCGCCAGCAGTCAGGGGCTGTGGGAGCAGTTCTTC. The chain is built from TRBV5-1 and TRBJ2-1, with D possibly TRBD1 on 6 matching bases. From germline, CDR1 is SGHRS and CDR2 YFSETQ. V was pared by 5 bases and J by 10 bases, with 13 bases between. The CDR3 totals 12 residues.

The CDR3 reads CASSGGQNYGYTF. CDR3 nucleotide sequence: TGCGCCAGCAGCGGAGGACAGAACTATGGCTACACCTTC. The chain uses TRBV5-1 and TRBJ1-2, with D possibly matching TRBD1 (6 bases). The CDR3 loop spans 13 amino acids. Trimming stripped 4 bases from V and 2 bases from J, with 9 bases between. CDR1 and CDR2 from the germline V gene are SGHRS and YFSETQ. Together with reference TRBV5-1 and TRBJ1-2, the CDR3 gives the full variable domain: KAGVTQTPRYLIKTRGQQVTLSCSPISGHRSVSWYQQTPGQGLQFLFEYFSETQRNKGNFPGRFSGRQFSNSRSEMNVSTLELGDSALYLCASSGGQNYGYTFGSGTRLTVV.